The 28 T cell receptor beta chains in this list originate from one sample, sequenced in a study of blood T cell repertoires in COVID-19. Data came from immunoSEQ multiplex PCR; TCRdb stores just in-frame clones and leaves some out. The table records 200,000 to 300,000 clones, around 83% of them present only once. The material sequenced was peripheral blood. The source is a woman older than 75 with acute or convalescent COVID-19.

This sequence joins TRBV6-5 and TRBJ1-6; D possibly corresponds to TRBD1 (6 bases). Germline V gene lookup returns CDR1 MNHEY and CDR2 SVGAGI. V lost 7 bases and J 10 bases, leaving 17 bases between the germline ends. The CDR3 runs 14 residues. The CDR3 loop reads CASTWTEDGSPLHF. As DNA, the CDR3 is TGTGCCAGCACCTGGACAGAGGATGGGTCACCCCTCCACTTT.

The chain is built from TRBV6-5 and TRBJ1-5; TRBD1 agrees at 7 bases. Germline V lookup: CDR1 MNHEY, CDR2 SVGAGI. There are 13 residues in the CDR3. Trimming removed 11 bases from V and 6 bases from J; junction bases left unmatched: 10. The DNA of the CDR3 is TGTGCCCACCGGCGGGACAGCGGTCAGCCCCAGCATTTT. Protein product: CAHRRDSGQPQHF.

The chain is built from TRBV2 and TRBJ2-4; 9 bases are shared with TRBD2. The CDR3 has 16 amino acids. Looked up from germline, CDR1 is SNHLY and CDR2 is FYNNEI. The V segment lost 8 bases and the J segment 4 bases; nucleotides outside the gene matches: 12. Here the CDR3 reads CASEQAGGRSKNIQYF. The CDR3 DNA follows: TGTGCCAGCGAGCAAGCGGGGGGCCGCTCAAAAAACATTCAGTACTTC.

The rearrangement uses TRBV4-1 and TRBJ1-5, with D perhaps matching TRBD1 (6 bases). Trimming shortened V by 3 bases and J by 11 bases, and 14 bases separated the two germline ends. This CDR3 has 13 amino acids. Germline CDR1 MGHRA, CDR2 YSYEKL. The CDR3 DNA sequence: TGCGCCAGCAGCCAGGCAACACAGGGAGCCCAGCATTTT. Translating gives CASSQATQGAQHF.

V and J are TRBV6-5 and TRBJ2-7; the match to TRBD1 covers 7 bases. Germline V lookup: CDR1 MNHEY, CDR2 SVGAGI. The length of the CDR3 is 15 residues. V lost 5 bases, J lost 2 bases, and 9 bases stayed unmatched. The CDR3 loop reads CASSTPTGVTYEQYF. As DNA, the CDR3 is TGTGCCAGCAGTACGCCAACAGGGGTGACCTACGAGCAGTACTTC.

The chain recombines TRBV15 with TRBJ2-6, with a weak D call TRBD2 (5 bases). Trimming shortened V by 5 bases and J by 2 bases, and 10 bases separated the two germline ends. The CDR3 has 15 residues. Looked up from germline, CDR1 is LNHNV and CDR2 is YYDKDF (reference sequence). CDR3: CATSLGGPGANVLTF. For the CDR3, the DNA is TGTGCCACCAGCTTAGGAGGCCCTGGGGCCAACGTCCTGACTTTC.

The chain combines TRBV10-3 with TRBJ1-3; 9 bases fit TRBD1. V shed 4 bases, J shed 1 base, and the junction held 5 bases outside the gene matches. CDR1 is ENHRY and CDR2 is SYGVKD in the germline V gene. The CDR3 has 16 amino acids. The CDR3 here is CAISGKGQGSGNTIYF. For the CDR3, the DNA is TGTGCCATCAGTGGAAAGGGACAGGGATCTGGAAACACCATATATTTT.

The chain couples TRBV7-9 to TRBJ2-7; the D gene is possibly TRBD1 (6 bases). The V gene's germline CDR1 is SEHNR and CDR2 FQNEAQ (reference sequence). This CDR3 is 14 amino acids long. Trimming took off 6 bases at V and 1 base at J, with 13 bases between the two ends. CDR3 region: CASSLTGQSYEQYF. DNA for the CDR3: TGTGCCAGCAGTTTGACTGGACAGTCCTACGAGCAGTACTTC.

The chain links TRBV3-1 (or the pseudogene TRBV3-2) to TRBJ1-3; possible D gene TRBD1, 6 bases. V was cut by 6 bases and J by 4 bases, with 13 bases left in between. Germline values: CDR1 LGHDT, CDR2 YNNKEL (reference sequence). The CDR3 loop spans 14 amino acids. The chain's CDR3 is CASSQTGSGNTIYF. The CDR3 DNA reads TGTGCCAGCAGTCAGACAGGTTCCGGAAACACCATATATTTT.

The chain is built from TRBV29-1 and TRBJ2-1; tentatively, D is TRBD2 (5 bases). Germline values: CDR1 SQVTM, CDR2 ANQGSEA. CDR3 length equals 12 residues. The V end lost 2 bases, the J end lost 8 bases, and 10 bases lay between the germline ends. In DNA, the CDR3 is TGCAGCGTTGAATGGGGTAGCGATGAGCAGTTCTTC. It translates to CSVEWGSDEQFF.

CDR3 coding DNA: TGTGCCAGCAGCCAAGTCGAAACAGGGGGCACTGAAGCTTTCTTT. Translated, it gives CASSQVETGGTEAFF. The chain recombines TRBV14 with TRBJ1-1; 8 bases are a match to TRBD1. J was trimmed by 4 bases and V by 1 base; bases with no gene match: 5. Germline assignment: CDR1 SGHDN and CDR2 FVKESK. CDR3 length equals 15 residues.

The rearrangement links TRBV9 to TRBJ1-6; D is perhaps TRBD1 (6 bases). This CDR3 comprises 17 residues. Germline loops: CDR1 SGDLS, CDR2 YYNGEE. V lost 4 bases to trimming and J lost 7 bases, with 21 bases between them. The CDR3 is CASSPTLQGIGNSPLHF. CDR3 coding DNA: TGTGCCAGCAGCCCAACCCTACAGGGAATTGGGAATTCACCCCTCCACTTT.

This clone has a single count. The genes are TRBV3-1 (or the pseudogene TRBV3-2) and TRBJ1-4, with 10 positions matching TRBD1. J gave up 8 bases and V 0 bases, and 3 bases lay outside the gene matches. The CDR3 spans 15 residues. Germline CDR1 LGHDT, CDR2 YNNKEL (reference sequence). CDR3 in amino acids: CASSQEGTGDEKLFF. The CDR3 nucleotides are TGTGCCAGCAGCCAAGAGGGGACAGGGGACGAAAAACTGTTTTTT.

The chain employs TRBV5-8 and TRBJ1-2; D might be TRBD1 (5 bases). The CDR3 extends over 17 amino acids. Germline V gives CDR1 SGHTS, CDR2 YDEGEE. The V end lost 4 bases, the J end lost 5 bases, and 24 bases lay between the germline ends. In DNA, the CDR3 is TGTGCCAGCAGCCGGGCCACCCCCGTAAGGGGTCCTTATGGCTACACCTTC. Its translation is CASSRATPVRGPYGYTF.

The chain links TRBV5-6 to TRBJ1-4, with TRBD1 matching 8 bases. J gave up 5 bases and V 4 bases, and 7 bases lay outside the gene matches. The CDR3 consists of 15 residues. Per germline, CDR1 SGHDT and CDR2 YYEEEE. In DNA, the CDR3 is TGTGCCAGCAGCGCGACAGGGGAATCGAATGAAAAACTGTTTTTT. Its protein product is CASSATGESNEKLFF.

This chain links TRBV27 with TRBJ1-5; D not certain. This CDR3 region has 13 residues. V was clipped by 1 base and J by 3 bases, with 4 bases between them. CDR1 and CDR2 (germline): MNHEY, SMNVEV (reference sequence). The DNA for the CDR3 is TGTGCCAGCAGTTTATTTTACAATCAGCCCCAGCATTTT. It is translated as CASSLFYNQPQHF.

The genes are TRBV6-5 and TRBJ1-6; D gene ambiguous. From germline, CDR1 is MNHEY and CDR2 SVGAGI. V lost 2 bases and J lost 13, with 9 bases in between. The CDR3 is 12 amino acids. The CDR3 DNA reads as TGTGCCAGCAGTTACGCAGGCCCGCCCCTCCACTTT. Translating it yields CASSYAGPPLHF.

The genes are TRBV15 and TRBJ2-7, with 7 bases aligning to TRBD1. The CDR3 extends over 13 amino acids. Germline assignment: CDR1 LNHNV and CDR2 YYDKDF (reference sequence). V shed 5 bases, J shed 5 bases, and the junction held 6 bases outside the gene matches. The CDR3 nucleotides read TGTGCCACCAGCCGATTTACAGGGGACGAGCAGTACTTC. This codes for CATSRFTGDEQYF.

The chain employs TRBV4-2 and TRBJ2-7, with D tentatively TRBD2 (5 bases). CDR1 is LGHNA and CDR2 is YNFKEQ in the germline V gene. Trimming left V 4 bases short and J 1 base short, with 14 bases between. This CDR3 is 15 amino acids long. The CDR3 spells CASSRRVSESYEQYF. DNA of the CDR3: TGTGCCAGCAGCCGACGTGTTAGCGAATCCTACGAGCAGTACTTC.

The J gene is TRBJ1-4, the V gene TRBV5-8; TRBD1 matches 11 bases. The germline V gene encodes CDR1 SGHTS and CDR2 YDEGEE. The CDR3 loop spans 18 amino acids. Germline trimming cut 0 bases from V and 0 bases from J; bases unmatched to any gene: 4. The CDR3 loop is CASSLGTGGIATNEKLFF. The DNA for the CDR3 is TGTGCCAGCAGCTTGGGGACAGGGGGCATTGCAACTAATGAAAAACTGTTTTTT.

This chain links TRBV3-1 (or the pseudogene TRBV3-2) with TRBJ1-4; D might be TRBD1 (5 bases). V lost 2 bases and J 4 bases, leaving 8 bases between the germline ends. Looked up from germline, CDR1 is LGHDT and CDR2 is YNNKEL (reference sequence). CDR3 length: 14 amino acids. The CDR3 DNA sequence: TGTGCCAGCAGCCAAAGCCAGGGTAATGAAAAACTGTTTTTT. Translation: CASSQSQGNEKLFF.

The chain employs TRBV5-1 and TRBJ2-5, with D tentatively TRBD1 (6 bases). The CDR3 extends over 16 amino acids. Trimming shortened V by 3 bases and J by 1 base, and 16 bases separated the two germline ends. Germline CDR1 and CDR2: SGHRS and YFSETQ. The CDR3 DNA is TGCGCCAGCAGCTCTGCCCCCGAGGGGGTCCAAGAGACCCAGTACTTC. Amino acid sequence: CASSSAPEGVQETQYF.

V gene TRBV7-6 combines with J gene TRBJ1-1, with D maybe TRBD1 (6 bases). Trimming stripped 1 base from V and 0 bases from J, with 9 bases between. The CDR3 spans 15 residues. In germline, CDR1 is SGHVS, CDR2 FNYEAQ. The CDR3 bases are TGTGCCAGCAGCTTAGGCGGGGGCGTGAACACTGAAGCTTTCTTT. This gives the protein CASSLGGGVNTEAFF.

CDR3 in DNA: TGTGCCAGCAGCCCTGGACAGGGAGGGAATTCACCCCTCCACTTT. It translates to CASSPGQGGNSPLHF. The chain employs TRBV7-9 and TRBJ1-6; 8 bases are a match to TRBD1. CDR1 is SEHNR, CDR2 FQNEAQ, per germline (reference sequence). V gave up 5 bases and J gave up 7 bases; unmatched junction bases: 7. The CDR3 spans 15 residues.

The J gene is TRBJ1-1, the V gene TRBV18; TRBD1 aligns across 8 bases. The germline gives CDR1 KGHSH, CDR2 LQKENI. The CDR3 is 15 residues long. J lost 2 bases, V lost 3 bases, and 5 bases had no gene match. The CDR3 region has the DNA TGTGCCAGCTCACCGGGACAGGCCATAAACACTGAAGCTTTCTTT. This encodes CASSPGQAINTEAFF.

The J gene is TRBJ1-1, the V gene TRBV5-4; D gene unclear. This CDR3 contains 15 residues. From germline, CDR1 is SGHNT and CDR2 YYREEE (reference sequence). V lost 4 bases to trimming and J lost 4 bases, with 17 bases between them. The CDR3 protein is CASSGPILSGTEAFF. The CDR3 nucleotides are TGTGCCAGCAGCGGGCCAATTCTTAGCGGCACTGAAGCTTTCTTT.

This chain links TRBV10-3 with TRBJ2-1, with 7 bases fitting TRBD1. The germline gives CDR1 ENHRY, CDR2 SYGVKD. This CDR3 region has 12 residues. V was pared by 4 bases and J by 10 bases, with 4 bases of the junction left unmatched. CDR3 loop: CAISAQGPEQFF. CDR3 bases: TGTGCCATCAGTGCACAGGGGCCGGAGCAGTTCTTC.

The chain combines TRBV5-1 with TRBJ2-2; D is unclear. The V gene's germline CDR1 is SGHRS and CDR2 YFSETQ. CDR3 length: 13 residues. Trimming left V 0 bases short and J 5 bases short, with 5 bases between. CDR3 bases: TGCGCCAGCAGCTTGGATCTTACCGGGGAGCTGTTTTTT. This sequence encodes CASSLDLTGELFF. The variable domain in full, completed from reference TRBV5-1 and TRBJ2-2, reads KAGVTQTPRYLIKTRGQQVTLSCSPISGHRSVSWYQQTPGQGLQFLFEYFSETQRNKGNFPGRFSGRQFSNSRSEMNVSTLELGDSALYLCASSLDLTGELFFGEGSRLTVL.